These T cell receptor beta chains were read from a single sample in a study of low-dose radiotherapy and immunotherapy resistance in tumors. TCRdb passed the reads through MiXCR, listing each CDR3 protein once. Of approximately 45,000 distinct CDR3 sequences listed, 25% to 30% are singletons. Sequenced material: PBMCs, taken after low-dose radiotherapy plus immunotherapy. The receptors stem from a male donor with prostate cancer. Both conserved end residues are part of each CDR3. D genes are given only for firm matches. Clone size is not always given. Where it is, it says once, few, many or a class for expanded clones.

v_gene,abundance,j_gene,d_gene,CDR3nt,CDR3aa
TRBV5-1,few,TRBJ1-1,NA,TGCGCCAGCAGCCCCGAAAGGGGCACTGAAGCTTTCTTT,CASSPERGTEAFF
TRBV28,few,TRBJ2-7,TRBD1,TGTGCCAGCAGTGCCGGACAGGGTTTCTACGAGCAGTACTTC,CASSAGQGFYEQYF
TRBV12-3/TRBV12-4,many,TRBJ2-1,TRBD2,TGTGCCAGCACGCCTAGCGGGAGTTTGAATGAGCAGTTCTTC,CASTPSGSLNEQFF
TRBV10-3,many,TRBJ1-6,NA,TGTGCCATCAGTGCCAATGGGGACCTTAATTCACCCCTCCACTTT,CAISANGDLNSPLHF
TRBV30,many,TRBJ2-3,NA,TGTGCCTGGAGTCGAAAAGCCCCAGATACGCAGTATTTT,CAWSRKAPDTQYF
TRBV19,many,TRBJ1-2,TRBD1,TGTGCCAGTAGTAGGGGACAGAGCATGAGCTACACCTTC,CASSRGQSMSYTF
TRBV28,many,TRBJ2-3,TRBD2,TGTGCCAGCAGTATCGGGACTAGCGGGAAAACAGATACGCAGTATTTT,CASSIGTSGKTDTQYF
TRBV2,many,TRBJ2-7,NA,TGTGCCAGCAGTGAAGATTGGAGATCCTACGAGCAGTACTTC,CASSEDWRSYEQYF
TRBV11-1,many,TRBJ2-1,NA,TGTGCCAGCAGCCCCCTTAGTGGGAGGATGAACAATGAGCAGTTCTTC,CASSPLSGRMNNEQFF
TRBV5-4,many,TRBJ2-4,NA,TGTGCCAGCAGCCCCGGGGAGAGGCTAGCCAAAAACATTCAGTACTTC,CASSPGERLAKNIQYF
TRBV29-1,many,TRBJ1-2,NA,TGCAGCGTTGACAGGGTCCGGGGCTACACCTTC,CSVDRVRGYTF
TRBV3-1,many,TRBJ2-7,NA,TGTGCCAGCAGCTCTCAGGGAGCGCAGTACTTC,CASSSQGAQYF
TRBV5-1,many,TRBJ2-2,TRBD2,TGCGCCAGCAGCCCCACCGGGACTAGTCTCCCCGGGGAGCTGTTTTTT,CASSPTGTSLPGELFF
TRBV11-2,NA,TRBJ2-7,TRBD1,TGTGTCAGCACAGGGGCCTACGAGCAGTACTTC,CVSTGAYEQYF
TRBV5-1,many,TRBJ2-3,TRBD2,TGCGCCAGCAGCTTGGGGACTAGCGGGTCGATAGATACGCAGTATTTT,CASSLGTSGSIDTQYF
TRBV11-2,NA,TRBJ2-7,TRBD2,TGTGCCAGCACCGGGACTAGCGCGACCAATTCCTACGAGCAGTACTTC,CASTGTSATNSYEQYF
TRBV2,NA,TRBJ2-2,TRBD2,TGTGCCAGCGTCCTGGTTGGCGGGAGGGGCACCGGGGAGCTGTTTTTT,CASVLVGGRGTGELFF
TRBV20-1,many,TRBJ2-1,TRBD2,TGCAGTGCTAGAGTGAGCGGGAGTTTTTACAATGAGCAGTTCTTC,CSARVSGSFYNEQFF
TRBV13,NA,TRBJ1-6,TRBD1,TGTGCCAGCAGCTTAAAGGTAACAGGGGCTTTCAATTCACCCCTCCACTTT,CASSLKVTGAFNSPLHF
TRBV20-1,few,TRBJ2-5,NA,TGCAGTGCAAACCAAAACAGGGAATTAAGGGAGACCCAGTACTTC,CSANQNRELRETQYF
TRBV7-2,many,TRBJ2-2,NA,TGTGCCAGCTCAGGTGGGCTCTCGAACACCGGGGAGCTGTTTTTT,CASSGGLSNTGELFF
TRBV28,many,TRBJ1-5,NA,TGTGCCAGCAGTTTATCAGGGTTTGGTCAGCCCCAGCATTTT,CASSLSGFGQPQHF
TRBV14,many,TRBJ2-1,NA,TGTGCCAGCAGCCAAGGAGGCGGCGTCTACAATGAGCAGTTCTTC,CASSQGGGVYNEQFF
TRBV5-1,NA,TRBJ2-1,NA,TGCGCCAGCAGCGTAACACGGGCTTCTTACAATGAGCAGTTCTTC,CASSVTRASYNEQFF
TRBV3-1,many,TRBJ2-7,NA,TGTGCCAGCAGCTCACCCTCGACTAGTGGCGAGCAGTACTTC,CASSSPSTSGEQYF
TRBV30,NA,TRBJ2-2,NA,TGTGCCTGGAGTGCACGACCCGGGACTGTAAACACCGGGGAGCTGTTTTTT,CAWSARPGTVNTGELFF
TRBV6-8,NA,TRBJ1-1,NA,TGTGCCAGCAGTTACCGCACAACGAACACTGAAGCTTTCTTT,CASSYRTTNTEAFF
TRBV9,few,TRBJ2-2,NA,NA,CASSVAGTGGLDTGELFFFF
TRBV5-1,few,TRBJ2-2,NA,NA,CASSFEGFTGELFFF
TRBV6-7,many,TRBJ2-1,TRBD1,TGTGCCAGCAGTTACCTCTCGACTACAGGGGGATCCTACAATGAGCAGTTCTTC,CASSYLSTTGGSYNEQFF
TRBV27,many,TRBJ2-3,NA,TGTGCCAGCAGTTTATTTTCAATCTCTAGCACAGATACGCAGTATTTT,CASSLFSISSTDTQYF
TRBV6-2/TRBV6-3,many,TRBJ2-1,NA,TGTGCCAGCAGCCAGGGGACTTTCAATGAGCAGTTCTTC,CASSQGTFNEQFF
TRBV18,many,TRBJ1-2,TRBD1,TGTGCCAGCTCACCGACAGGGGAGAGCGGCTACACCTTC,CASSPTGESGYTF
TRBV6-2/TRBV6-3,NA,TRBJ2-3,NA,TGTGCCAGCAGTCCGCTGAGGGTCCGGGCAGATACGCAGTATTTT,CASSPLRVRADTQYF
TRBV10-3,few,TRBJ2-3,NA,TGTGCCATCATGGCGGCGAACACAGATACGCAGTATTTT,CAIMAANTDTQYF
TRBV27,NA,TRBJ2-4,NA,TGTGCCAGCAATCCAAGGGGGGTAAAAAACATTCAGTACTTC,CASNPRGVKNIQYF